This T cell receptor (beta chain) was identified in a study of blood T cell repertoires in COVID-19. On the study more broadly: Samples representing acute and convalescent COVID-19 were sourced from the United States, Italy and Spain. The analysed material was cDNA or gDNA that came from T cells, B-cell-depleted T cells, or PBMCs.

In the study's own analysis: Cell counts per sample came from amplifying reference gene primers. Produced via immunoSEQ multiplex PCR; TCRdb's table is partial and in-frame only. That table gives V, J and clone size, and the DNA gave D and trimming. The repertoire includes a few hundred thousand clones, 89% of them detected once, and 2% to 2.5% sits in the top ten. CDR3 length: 17 residues. Germline CDR1 is SGHTA and CDR2 is FQGNSA. Trimming at V came to 0 bases and at J to 4 bases, leaving 11 bases not matched to a gene. The chain combines TRBV7-2 with TRBJ2-7; 8 nucleotides match TRBD1. The source is a man aged 50-59 years with acute or convalescent COVID-19. Sequenced input: peripheral blood. DNA of the CDR3: TGTGCCAGCAGCTTAGCCTACGGGACAGGTCTTTATTACGAGCAGTACTTC. Protein sequence: CASSLAYGTGLYYEQYF.